This T cell receptor beta chain emerged from a study of shared clonotypes between healthy human individuals. Deep level was the assay's run setting. The method was immunoSEQ multiplex PCR; TCRdb's version includes in-frame clones alone and lacks a portion of them. The repertoire has 2 million to 2.5 million clones, nearly 97% of them found once; the top ten carry approximately 0.13%. CDR1 and CDR2 from the germline V gene are MDHEN and SYDVKM. With V trimmed by 8 bases and J by 3 bases, 14 bases remained unmatched. This CDR3 is 17 amino acids long. Study-wide results and caveats: Specimens sampled were limited to blood, with tissue repertoires likely differing. Richness estimates generally favored naive over memory subsets. Clonotype sharing among donors was thought likely to change with sequencing depth.

For this clone: Its matching antigen is unknown.

The chain employs TRBV28 and TRBJ2-7, with 12 bases identical to TRBD1. Sequencing was performed on naive CD4+ T cells sorted from blood. Subset noted: CD45RA+ positively selected. The clonotype comes from a man between 18 and 35 years old in good health. The CDR3 DNA sequence: TGTGCCAGCCATCCCAGGGGACAGGGGGCGGGTTACTACGAGCAGTACTTC. The encoded protein is CASHPRGQGAGYYEQYF.